This T cell receptor beta chain is from a study of regulatory T cells in long-lasting Graves disease. Trimming cost V 1 base and J 4 bases, with 10 bases left between them. Per germline, CDR1 GTSNPN and CDR2 SVGIG (reference sequence). This CDR3 contains 13 residues. Construction of the TCR beta libraries employed iRepertoire HTBI primers in conjunction with Arm-PCR of CDR3 regions. MiXCR was run by TCRdb on the multiplex PCR reads, yielding one entry per CDR3 protein. This sample has about 460,000 distinct CDR3 sequences, with less than 25% found just once. Time point of the sample: persistent/refractory GD, antithyroid drugs over 5 years with positive TRAb. RNA extracted from PBMCs served as the sequencing template.

The sample was peripheral blood mononuclear cells (PBMCs), taken when the disease was refractory, from a patient treated with antithyroid drugs. This clonotype originated in a female donor with Graves disease. This chain uses TRBV30 with TRBJ1-2; D may be TRBD1 (6 bases). CDR3 amino acids: CAWSDGTRYGYTF. The CDR3 bases are TGTGCCTGGAGTGATGGGACACGCTATGGCTACACCTTC.